Detailed here is one T cell receptor beta chain. Its antigen is not identified. The table came from immunoSEQ multiplex PCR; TCRdb's copy has only in-frame clones and leaves some out. The repertoire includes 180,000 or so clones, around 90% of them detected once, and 1.3% sits in the top ten. The sample comes from a study of T cell responses to AZD1222 COVID-19 vaccine. Findings of the study overall: With dominance at 160-218 and 743-854, vaccine-associated CD4 TCRs spanned spike. Two AZD1222 administrations were followed by greater Spike-specific TCR breadth and depth. The donor group comprised mostly white British people and more females; the analysis possibly underestimated clonal diversity.

CDR3 size: 14 residues. Per the germline V gene, CDR1 is SGHRS and CDR2 is YFSETQ. Losses at the gene ends were 4 bases for V and 7 bases for J; bases not matched to a gene: 6. Investigators merged groups given second doses at roughly 4 or roughly 12 weeks. This TCR derives from an adult who received the AZD1222 COVID-19 vaccine. Material: peripheral blood, obtained 28 days after the second AZD1222 dose. This chain connects TRBV5-1 to TRBJ1-2, with 11 bases aligning to TRBD1. The CDR3 DNA sequence: TGCGCCAGCAGCCGTGGACAGGGGGCGCCTGGCTACACCTTC. The encoded protein is CASSRGQGAPGYTF.